Listed below are T cell receptor beta chains from one sample, sequenced in a study of blood T cell repertoires in COVID-19. Generated by immunoSEQ multiplex PCR, the TCRdb table keeps only in-frame clones and is missing some. The sample lists approximately 130,000 clones, approximately 86% seen once, with less than 2.5% in the top ten. Sequenced: PBMCs or T cells enriched from blood (not recorded which). Receptor source: a woman between 50 and 59 years old who had recovered from COVID-19. The CDR3 runs from the conserved cysteine through the conserved F or W. D genes are given only for firm matches. Clone size is shown for a subset of rows, as once, few, many or a class of expanded clone.

CDR3aa: CASSVDNEYNEQFF
CDR3nt: TGTGCCAGCAGCGTAGATAATGAGTACAATGAGCAGTTCTTC
abundance: .
v_gene: TRBV9
d_gene: .
j_gene: TRBJ2-1

CDR3aa: CASSKTGENTGELFF
CDR3nt: TGCGCCAGCAGTAAGACAGGGGAGAACACCGGGGAGCTGTTTTTT
abundance: once
v_gene: TRBV10-1
d_gene: TRBD1
j_gene: TRBJ2-2

CDR3aa: CARELAGGEQYF
CDR3nt: TGCGCCAGGGAACTAGCGGGGGGCGAGCAGTACTTC
abundance: few
v_gene: TRBV23-1
d_gene: TRBD2
j_gene: TRBJ2-7

CDR3aa: CASSPEDRAPETQYF
CDR3nt: TGTGCCAGCAGCCCCGAGGACAGGGCGCCTGAGACCCAGTACTTC
abundance: .
v_gene: TRBV3-1/TRBV3-2
d_gene: TRBD1
j_gene: TRBJ2-5

CDR3aa: CASQGINGGNQPQHF
CDR3nt: TGTGCCAGCCAGGGCATTAACGGCGGCAATCAGCCCCAGCATTTT
abundance: .
v_gene: TRBV19
d_gene: .
j_gene: TRBJ1-5

CDR3aa: CASSPGGTGKIEYF
CDR3nt: TGTGCCAGCAGCCCGGGAGGGACAGGGAAGATCGAGTACTTC
abundance: .
v_gene: TRBV5-4
d_gene: .
j_gene: TRBJ2-7

CDR3aa: CASSYSRTKSTGELFF
CDR3nt: TGTGCCAGCAGTTACTCGAGGACTAAAAGCACCGGGGAGCTGTTTTTT
abundance: .
v_gene: TRBV6-5
d_gene: .
j_gene: TRBJ2-2

CDR3aa: CASSRPDRSTEAFF
CDR3nt: TGTGCCAGCAGCCGGCCCGACAGATCCACTGAAGCTTTCTTT
abundance: .
v_gene: TRBV7-9
d_gene: .
j_gene: TRBJ1-1

CDR3aa: CASSSAGGFSGNTIYF
CDR3nt: TGTGCCAGCAGTAGCGCAGGGGGCTTCTCTGGAAACACCATATATTTT
abundance: .
v_gene: TRBV27
d_gene: TRBD1
j_gene: TRBJ1-3

CDR3aa: CASSLGENYGYTF
CDR3nt: TGTGCCAGCTCACTTGGAGAGAACTATGGCTACACCTTC
abundance: .
v_gene: TRBV18
d_gene: .
j_gene: TRBJ1-2

CDR3aa: CSVEGVQGANEQFF
CDR3nt: TGCAGCGTTGAGGGGGTACAGGGGGCGAATGAGCAGTTCTTC
abundance: .
v_gene: TRBV29-1
d_gene: TRBD1
j_gene: TRBJ2-1

CDR3aa: CASSMSRGSNQPQHF
CDR3nt: TGTGCCAGCAGTATGTCGAGAGGAAGCAATCAGCCCCAGCATTTT
abundance: few
v_gene: TRBV2
d_gene: .
j_gene: TRBJ1-5

CDR3aa: CASSAGRSMARETQYF
CDR3nt: TGTGCCAGCTCCGCTGGGAGGTCGATGGCCCGAGAGACCCAGTACTTC
abundance: .
v_gene: TRBV18
d_gene: .
j_gene: TRBJ2-5

CDR3aa: CASSEGQGKEQYF
CDR3nt: TGTGCCAGCAGTGAAGGACAGGGGAAAGAGCAGTACTTC
abundance: .
v_gene: TRBV2
d_gene: TRBD1
j_gene: TRBJ2-7

CDR3aa: CASSLAPDNSPLHF
CDR3nt: TGCGCCAGCAGCTTGGCCCCGGATAATTCACCCCTCCACTTT
abundance: .
v_gene: TRBV5-1
d_gene: .
j_gene: TRBJ1-6

CDR3aa: CASSWGLQTNYGYTF
CDR3nt: TGTGCCAGCAGCTGGGGGCTTCAGACTAACTATGGCTACACCTTC
abundance: .
v_gene: TRBV7-2
d_gene: .
j_gene: TRBJ1-2

CDR3aa: CASSTGGYLYEQYF
CDR3nt: TGTGCCAGTAGTACCGGCGGCTACCTCTACGAGCAGTACTTC
abundance: .
v_gene: TRBV19
d_gene: .
j_gene: TRBJ2-7

CDR3aa: CSVQGIYEQYF
CDR3nt: TGCAGCGTTCAGGGAATCTACGAGCAGTACTTC
abundance: .
v_gene: TRBV29-1
d_gene: .
j_gene: TRBJ2-7

CDR3aa: CASSLGGTGRYQETQYF
CDR3nt: TGTGCTAGCAGCTTAGGGGGGACAGGGCGTTACCAAGAGACCCAGTACTTC
abundance: .
v_gene: TRBV7-7
d_gene: TRBD1
j_gene: TRBJ2-5

CDR3aa: CASSLGSGGPYEQYF
CDR3nt: TGTGCCAGCAGCTTAGGTAGTGGGGGCCCCTACGAGCAGTACTTC
abundance: once
v_gene: TRBV7-2
d_gene: .
j_gene: TRBJ2-7

CDR3aa: CASSLEASGGSQTQYF
CDR3nt: TGCGCCAGCAGCTTGGAGGCTAGCGGCGGAAGCCAGACCCAGTACTTC
abundance: .
v_gene: TRBV5-1
d_gene: TRBD2
j_gene: TRBJ2-5

CDR3aa: CAWSGGVYGYTF
CDR3nt: TGTGCCTGGAGTGGGGGGGTCTATGGCTACACCTTC
abundance: few
v_gene: TRBV30
d_gene: .
j_gene: TRBJ1-2

CDR3aa: CASSIRGDYGYTF
CDR3nt: TGTGCCAGTAGTATTCGGGGGGACTATGGCTACACCTTC
abundance: once
v_gene: TRBV19
d_gene: .
j_gene: TRBJ1-2

CDR3aa: CASSQVTGTVILNSPLHF
CDR3nt: TGCGCCAGCAGCCAAGTAACCGGGACAGTAATTCTTAATTCACCCCTCCACTTT
abundance: .
v_gene: TRBV4-1
d_gene: TRBD1
j_gene: TRBJ1-6

CDR3aa: CASSSGTGGAQTDTQYF
CDR3nt: TGCGCCAGCAGCTCGGGTACAGGGGGCGCCCAGACGGATACGCAGTATTTT
abundance: .
v_gene: TRBV5-1
d_gene: TRBD1
j_gene: TRBJ2-3

CDR3aa: CASSWSRQETQYF
CDR3nt: TGTGCCAGCAGCTGGTCTAGGCAAGAGACCCAGTACTTC
abundance: .
v_gene: TRBV7-6
d_gene: .
j_gene: TRBJ2-5

CDR3aa: CASSMRGGLAQYF
CDR3nt: TGTGCCAGTAGTATGCGGGGGGGCCTTGCGCAGTATTTT
abundance: .
v_gene: TRBV19
d_gene: TRBD2
j_gene: TRBJ2-3

CDR3aa: CASSGPQGGGEKLFF
CDR3nt: TGTGCCAGCAGTGGGCCACAGGGGGGCGGTGAAAAACTGTTTTTT
abundance: once
v_gene: TRBV6-6
d_gene: TRBD1
j_gene: TRBJ1-4

CDR3aa: CASSLGGFPYNEQFF
CDR3nt: TGTGCCAGCAGCTTAGGCGGGTTCCCCTACAATGAGCAGTTCTTC
abundance: .
v_gene: TRBV11-2
d_gene: .
j_gene: TRBJ2-1

CDR3aa: CAWSVKGKVKLFF
CDR3nt: TGTGCCTGGAGTGTTAAGGGGAAAGTGAAACTGTTTTTT
abundance: .
v_gene: TRBV30
d_gene: .
j_gene: TRBJ1-4

CDR3aa: CASSIEYRRRVF
CDR3nt: TGTGCCAGTAGTATTGAGTACCGCAGGCGGGTCTTT
abundance: .
v_gene: TRBV19
d_gene: .
j_gene: TRBJ1-1

CDR3aa: CASSPRTGAEIYGYTF
CDR3nt: TGTGCCAGCTCACCGAGGACAGGGGCAGAGATCTATGGCTACACCTTC
abundance: .
v_gene: TRBV18
d_gene: TRBD1
j_gene: TRBJ1-2

CDR3aa: CASSQGDRGHYGYTF
CDR3nt: TGTGCCAGCAGCCAAGGGGACAGGGGGCACTATGGCTACACCTTC
abundance: few
v_gene: TRBV3-1/TRBV3-2
d_gene: TRBD1
j_gene: TRBJ1-2

CDR3aa: CASADDRGTYEQYF
CDR3nt: TGTGCCAGCGCGGATGACAGGGGCACCTACGAGCAGTACTTC
abundance: once
v_gene: TRBV3-1/TRBV3-2
d_gene: TRBD1
j_gene: TRBJ2-7

CDR3aa: CASSRTGMDYGYTF
CDR3nt: TGCGCCAGCAGCCGAACAGGGATGGACTATGGCTACACCTTC
abundance: .
v_gene: TRBV4-3
d_gene: .
j_gene: TRBJ1-2

CDR3aa: CASSGQDNYGYTF
CDR3nt: TGCGCCAGCAGCGGACAGGATAACTATGGCTACACCTTC
abundance: .
v_gene: TRBV4-1
d_gene: TRBD1
j_gene: TRBJ1-2

CDR3aa: CSASPGGPLGDGYTF
CDR3nt: TGCAGTGCTAGTCCGGGGGGACCGCTCGGGGATGGCTACACCTTC
abundance: .
v_gene: TRBV20-1
d_gene: .
j_gene: TRBJ1-2

CDR3aa: CASSLTGATNEKLFF
CDR3nt: TGTGCCAGCAGCTTGACGGGGGCAACTAATGAAAAACTGTTTTTT
abundance: .
v_gene: TRBV5-4
d_gene: .
j_gene: TRBJ1-4

CDR3aa: CASSPPRTEGEQYF
CDR3nt: TGTGCCAGCTCACCTCCCCGGACAGAGGGCGAGCAGTACTTC
abundance: .
v_gene: TRBV18
d_gene: .
j_gene: TRBJ2-7

CDR3aa: CASSRHLLPTGSSYNEQFF
CDR3nt: TGTGCCAGCAGTCGTCACCTCCTTCCTACAGGGAGCTCCTACAATGAGCAGTTCTTC
abundance: .
v_gene: TRBV2
d_gene: .
j_gene: TRBJ2-1

CDR3aa: CASRPTGEEDYTF
CDR3nt: TGTGCCAGTCGCCCGACAGGGGAAGAGGACTACACCTTC
abundance: few
v_gene: TRBV19
d_gene: TRBD1
j_gene: TRBJ1-2

CDR3aa: CASERQGGLTGELFF
CDR3nt: TGTGCCAGTGAAAGACAGGGGGGACTCACCGGGGAGCTGTTTTTT
abundance: .
v_gene: TRBV19
d_gene: TRBD1
j_gene: TRBJ2-2

CDR3aa: CASSPSDNPNYGYTF
CDR3nt: TGTGCCAGCAGCCCTTCGGACAATCCTAACTATGGCTACACCTTC
abundance: .
v_gene: TRBV9
d_gene: .
j_gene: TRBJ1-2

CDR3aa: CASSQGRREPQYF
CDR3nt: TGTGCCAGCAGCCAGGGACGGCGGGAGCCCCAGTACTTC
abundance: .
v_gene: TRBV14
d_gene: TRBD2
j_gene: TRBJ2-5

CDR3aa: CASSWEGGRSNYGYTF
CDR3nt: TGTGCCAGCAGCTGGGAAGGGGGCCGAAGTAACTATGGCTACACCTTC
abundance: few
v_gene: TRBV5-5
d_gene: TRBD1
j_gene: TRBJ1-2

CDR3aa: CASSLGWTGQETQYF
CDR3nt: TGTGCCAGCAGCTTAGGTTGGACAGGACAAGAGACCCAGTACTTC
abundance: .
v_gene: TRBV7-8
d_gene: TRBD1
j_gene: TRBJ2-5

CDR3aa: CASSQGDSGNTIYF
CDR3nt: TGTGCCAGTAGCCAAGGGGACTCTGGAAACACCATATATTTT
abundance: once
v_gene: TRBV19
d_gene: .
j_gene: TRBJ1-3

CDR3aa: CAISGRDIQETQYF
CDR3nt: TGTGCCATCAGTGGCCGGGACATCCAAGAGACCCAGTACTTC
abundance: .
v_gene: TRBV10-3
d_gene: .
j_gene: TRBJ2-5

CDR3aa: CASSQGGQGRLEQYF
CDR3nt: TGTGCCAGCAGCCAAGGGGGCCAGGGGCGCCTCGAGCAGTACTTC
abundance: .
v_gene: TRBV3-1/TRBV3-2
d_gene: .
j_gene: TRBJ2-7

CDR3aa: CASSAQGSGNEKLFF
CDR3nt: TGTGCCAGTAGCGCCCAGGGATCGGGCAATGAAAAACTGTTTTTT
abundance: few
v_gene: TRBV19
d_gene: .
j_gene: TRBJ1-4

CDR3aa: CASSLLDRGRGYTF
CDR3nt: TGTGCCAGCAGCTTATTAGACAGGGGACGAGGCTACACCTTC
abundance: .
v_gene: TRBV7-6
d_gene: TRBD1
j_gene: TRBJ1-2

CDR3aa: CASSPSGGVDYNEQFF
CDR3nt: TGTGCCAGCAGCCCTAGTGGGGGGGTCGACTACAATGAGCAGTTCTTC
abundance: once
v_gene: TRBV7-3
d_gene: TRBD2
j_gene: TRBJ2-1

CDR3aa: CSGLDRTSSYNEQFF
CDR3nt: TGCAGCGGACTCGACAGAACAAGCTCCTACAATGAGCAGTTCTTC
abundance: .
v_gene: TRBV29-1
d_gene: .
j_gene: TRBJ2-1